These T cell receptor beta chains were read from a single sample in a study of T cells after yellow fever vaccination. TCRdb re-derived calls from the 5' RACE reads in MiXCR, one entry per CDR3 protein. Counted here are around 67,000 distinct CDR3 sequences, more than 5.5% occurring once; the ten biggest clones make up about a third. The sequencing used CD8+ T cells sorted from PBMCs, collected around 5 days after the first yellow fever vaccination. These receptor sequences come from a man aged 18 to 29 who received the YFV17D yellow fever vaccine. Each CDR3 is given with its conserved first and last residue. A D gene is named only where the DNA matches it firmly. Where a row states a size, it is once, few, many or the class of an expanded clone; other rows omit it.

v_gene: TRBV28; abundance: -; j_gene: TRBJ2-1; len: 15; d_gene: -; CDR3nt: TGTGCCAGCAGTTTGGCGGGGCTCGCGAGGAATGAGCAGTTCTTC; CDR3aa: CASSLAGLARNEQFF
v_gene: TRBV9; abundance: many; j_gene: TRBJ2-3; len: 15; d_gene: TRBD2; CDR3nt: TGTGCCAGCAGCCTTTCGGGGGGGAGCACAGATACGCAGTATTTT; CDR3aa: CASSLSGGSTDTQYF
v_gene: TRBV12-3/TRBV12-4; abundance: few; j_gene: TRBJ2-7; len: 15; d_gene: TRBD2; CDR3nt: TGTGCCAGCAGACCGCTTGGGGAGGGTTCAAGCGAGCAGTACTTC; CDR3aa: CASRPLGEGSSEQYF
v_gene: TRBV6-6; abundance: -; j_gene: TRBJ1-5; len: 13; d_gene: -; CDR3nt: TGTGCCAGCAGCGCCACGGTCGGCCAGCCCCAGCATTTT; CDR3aa: CASSATVGQPQHF
v_gene: TRBV5-1; abundance: many; j_gene: TRBJ2-1; len: 15; d_gene: TRBD2; CDR3nt: TGCGCCAGCAGCTCGACTAGCGGTGTTAACAATGAGCAGTTCTTC; CDR3aa: CASSSTSGVNNEQFF
v_gene: TRBV2; abundance: few; j_gene: TRBJ2-2; len: 13; d_gene: TRBD1; CDR3nt: TGTGCCAGCAGGGGACAGGGAGGCGGGGAGCTGTTTTTT; CDR3aa: CASRGQGGGELFF
v_gene: TRBV7-2; abundance: -; j_gene: TRBJ2-6; len: 13; d_gene: -; CDR3nt: TGTGCCAGCAGCTCAGAGACCAGGGAAGTCCTGACTTTC; CDR3aa: CASSSETREVLTF
v_gene: TRBV4-1; abundance: many; j_gene: TRBJ1-5; len: 16; d_gene: -; CDR3nt: TGCGCCAGCAGCCAAGAAGAAGATAAAGGTCTCTGGCCCCAGCATTTT; CDR3aa: CASSQEEDKGLWPQHF
v_gene: TRBV29-1; abundance: many; j_gene: TRBJ2-5; len: 12; d_gene: -; CDR3nt: TGCAGCGTTGAACAGCGGCCCCAGACCCAGTACTTC; CDR3aa: CSVEQRPQTQYF
v_gene: TRBV9; abundance: -; j_gene: TRBJ1-4; len: 15; d_gene: -; CDR3nt: TGTGCCAGCAGCGGTGGCGGGGCAACTAATGAAAAACTGTTTTTT; CDR3aa: CASSGGGATNEKLFF
v_gene: TRBV7-9; abundance: few; j_gene: TRBJ2-5; len: 15; d_gene: -; CDR3nt: TGTGCCAGCAGCCACCGACAGGGAGGGCAAGAGACCCAGTACTTC; CDR3aa: CASSHRQGGQETQYF
v_gene: TRBV4-1; abundance: few; j_gene: TRBJ1-1; len: 12; d_gene: -; CDR3nt: TGCGCCAGCAGCCACAGGGGTTCTGAAGCTTTCTTT; CDR3aa: CASSHRGSEAFF
v_gene: TRBV6-5; abundance: -; j_gene: TRBJ2-6; len: 15; d_gene: -; CDR3nt: TGTGCCAGCAGTTACAGTCTCTCTGGGGCCAACGTCCTGACTTTC; CDR3aa: CASSYSLSGANVLTF
v_gene: TRBV5-1; abundance: many; j_gene: TRBJ2-2; len: 15; d_gene: -; CDR3nt: TGCGCCAGCAGCTTGGCAGCCTACGGCGACGGGGAGCTGTTTTTT; CDR3aa: CASSLAAYGDGELFF
v_gene: TRBV7-8; abundance: few; j_gene: TRBJ2-1; len: 15; d_gene: TRBD1; CDR3nt: TGTGCCAGCAGCTACCGGGACAGGGAAGGTGATGAGCAGTTCTTC; CDR3aa: CASSYRDREGDEQFF
v_gene: TRBV6-6; abundance: many; j_gene: TRBJ2-5; len: 13; d_gene: -; CDR3nt: TGTGCCAGCAGTTACAATAGGGAAGAGACCCAGTACTTC; CDR3aa: CASSYNREETQYF
v_gene: TRBV5-1; abundance: many; j_gene: TRBJ2-5; len: 12; d_gene: TRBD2; CDR3nt: TGCGCCACCAGAACCGGGGGGGAGACCCAGTACTTC; CDR3aa: CATRTGGETQYF
v_gene: TRBV29-1; abundance: -; j_gene: TRBJ2-5; len: 12; d_gene: -; CDR3nt: TGCAGCGTTGAAGATCAGGGGGAGACCCAGTACTTC; CDR3aa: CSVEDQGETQYF
v_gene: TRBV10-3; abundance: many; j_gene: TRBJ2-3; len: 14; d_gene: -; CDR3nt: TGTGCCATCAGTGACACAGGGCTAACAGATACGCAGTATTTT; CDR3aa: CAISDTGLTDTQYF
v_gene: TRBV13; abundance: many; j_gene: TRBJ2-1; len: 12; d_gene: TRBD2; CDR3nt: TGTGCCAGCGGGGGACTAGCACCAGAGCAGTTCTTC; CDR3aa: CASGGLAPEQFF
v_gene: TRBV29-1; abundance: many; j_gene: TRBJ2-3; len: 14; d_gene: -; CDR3nt: TGCAGCGTCGAAGTGCTGGGGGATGGAGATACGCAGTATTTT; CDR3aa: CSVEVLGDGDTQYF
v_gene: TRBV12-3/TRBV12-4; abundance: many; j_gene: TRBJ2-3; len: 17; d_gene: TRBD2; CDR3nt: TGTGCCAGCACCCCGGGACTAGCGGGGGAATACACAGATACGCAGTATTTT; CDR3aa: CASTPGLAGEYTDTQYF
v_gene: TRBV2; abundance: -; j_gene: TRBJ1-2; len: 16; d_gene: -; CDR3nt: TGTGCCAGCAGTGACTCAGGACTTCGGCGGAGCTATGGCTACACCTTC; CDR3aa: CASSDSGLRRSYGYTF
v_gene: TRBV19; abundance: few; j_gene: TRBJ2-2; len: 14; d_gene: -; CDR3nt: TGTGCCAGTAGTATAGGACAGGCGGCCGGGGAGCTGTTTTTT; CDR3aa: CASSIGQAAGELFF
v_gene: TRBV7-9; abundance: few; j_gene: TRBJ1-2; len: 14; d_gene: -; CDR3nt: TGTGCCAGCAGCTTAGTTGTGGGGGAGTATGGCTACACCTTC; CDR3aa: CASSLVVGEYGYTF
v_gene: TRBV12-3/TRBV12-4; abundance: many; j_gene: TRBJ2-5; len: 11; d_gene: -; CDR3nt: TGTGCCAGCAGTTTAGCGGAGACCCAGTACTTC; CDR3aa: CASSLAETQYF
v_gene: TRBV6-4; abundance: many; j_gene: TRBJ2-2; len: 15; d_gene: TRBD1; CDR3nt: TGTGCCAGCAGTGACGGCAGGGGGCATTCCGGGGAGCTGTTTTTT; CDR3aa: CASSDGRGHSGELFF
v_gene: TRBV9; abundance: -; j_gene: TRBJ1-4; len: 14; d_gene: -; CDR3nt: TGTGCCAGCAGCGTTGGGGGCGATAATGAAAAACTGTTTTTT; CDR3aa: CASSVGGDNEKLFF
v_gene: TRBV6-5; abundance: many; j_gene: TRBJ2-1; len: 16; d_gene: -; CDR3nt: TGTGCCAGCAGTTACTCGGCAGGTAGCTCCTACAATGAGCAGTTCTTC; CDR3aa: CASSYSAGSSYNEQFF
v_gene: TRBV30; abundance: many; j_gene: TRBJ1-1; len: 14; d_gene: -; CDR3nt: TGTGCCCGGACCTCCGGTCGTATGAACACTGAAGCTTTCTTT; CDR3aa: CARTSGRMNTEAFF
v_gene: TRBV29-1; abundance: few; j_gene: TRBJ1-1; len: 12; d_gene: -; CDR3nt: TGCAGCGTCGGAAGGTGGGGCACTGAAGCTTTCTTT; CDR3aa: CSVGRWGTEAFF
v_gene: TRBV20-1; abundance: -; j_gene: TRBJ2-1; len: 13; d_gene: TRBD2; CDR3nt: TGCAGTGCCGCACTAGCGGTATACAATGAGCAGTTCTTC; CDR3aa: CSAALAVYNEQFF
v_gene: TRBV18; abundance: few; j_gene: TRBJ2-3; len: 19; d_gene: -; CDR3nt: TGTGCCAGCTCCCCAGATCAGGCCCTTCAGACCGAAGACACAGATACGCAGTATTTT; CDR3aa: CASSPDQALQTEDTDTQYF
v_gene: TRBV6-2/TRBV6-3; abundance: many; j_gene: TRBJ1-5; len: 12; d_gene: -; CDR3nt: TGTGCCAGCAGCCTCTTCGGTCGGCCCCAGCATTTT; CDR3aa: CASSLFGRPQHF
v_gene: TRBV6-5; abundance: few; j_gene: TRBJ2-5; len: 15; d_gene: -; CDR3nt: TGTGCCAGCAGTTACTCGACAGGCCACCAAGAGACCCAGTACTTC; CDR3aa: CASSYSTGHQETQYF
v_gene: TRBV20-1; abundance: many; j_gene: TRBJ2-1; len: 14; d_gene: TRBD2; CDR3nt: TGCAGTGCTAGGGGACTAGCGGGGGGGAATGAGCAGTTCTTC; CDR3aa: CSARGLAGGNEQFF
v_gene: TRBV20-1; abundance: few; j_gene: TRBJ1-2; len: 11; d_gene: -; CDR3nt: TGCAGTGCTGATACAGGAGATGGCTACACCTTC; CDR3aa: CSADTGDGYTF
v_gene: TRBV15; abundance: many; j_gene: TRBJ1-2; len: 16; d_gene: TRBD1; CDR3nt: TGTGCCACCAGCAGAGATGTAAGGACAGGGCCTAATGGCTACACCTTC; CDR3aa: CATSRDVRTGPNGYTF
v_gene: TRBV6-5; abundance: few; j_gene: TRBJ1-4; len: 15; d_gene: -; CDR3nt: TGTGCCAGCAGTTCTCCCGCAGGGGTTAAGGAAAAACTGTTTTTT; CDR3aa: CASSSPAGVKEKLFF
v_gene: TRBV25-1; abundance: few; j_gene: TRBJ1-1; len: 14; d_gene: -; CDR3nt: TGTGCCAGCGCCGTGGACGACCGGAACACTGAAGCTTTCTTT; CDR3aa: CASAVDDRNTEAFF
v_gene: TRBV27; abundance: many; j_gene: TRBJ1-1; len: 12; d_gene: -; CDR3nt: TGTGCCAGCAGTTTCGGAGGCTCTGAAGCTTTCTTT; CDR3aa: CASSFGGSEAFF
v_gene: TRBV6-4; abundance: many; j_gene: TRBJ2-1; len: 14; d_gene: -; CDR3nt: TGTGCCAGCAGTCTTACCGGGACCAACAATGAGCAGTTCTTC; CDR3aa: CASSLTGTNNEQFF
v_gene: TRBV4-3; abundance: -; j_gene: TRBJ1-2; len: 15; d_gene: TRBD1; CDR3nt: TGCGCCAGCAGCCAGGACAGGTTTTTCGTTGATGGCTACACCTTC; CDR3aa: CASSQDRFFVDGYTF
v_gene: TRBV4-2; abundance: -; j_gene: TRBJ1-6; len: 15; d_gene: TRBD1; CDR3nt: TGTGCCAGCAGCCAACCCCGGGACAGAGTTTCGCCCCTCCACTTT; CDR3aa: CASSQPRDRVSPLHF
v_gene: TRBV7-8; abundance: -; j_gene: TRBJ2-1; len: 16; d_gene: -; CDR3nt: TGTGCCAGCAGCCGGCCCAGGGAAAGAGGTAACAATGAGCAGTTCTTC; CDR3aa: CASSRPRERGNNEQFF
v_gene: TRBV6-1; abundance: many; j_gene: TRBJ2-7; len: 14; d_gene: TRBD1; CDR3nt: TGTGCCAGCAGTCTGAGACAGGGGTGGTACGAGCAGTACTTC; CDR3aa: CASSLRQGWYEQYF
v_gene: TRBV4-1; abundance: few; j_gene: TRBJ1-1; len: 14; d_gene: -; CDR3nt: TGCGCCAGCAGCCAAGATCAACCCGGGACTGAAGCTTTCTTT; CDR3aa: CASSQDQPGTEAFF
v_gene: TRBV13; abundance: -; j_gene: TRBJ1-1; len: 16; d_gene: TRBD1; CDR3nt: TGTGCCAGCAGTGCCACCCCGGGACAGGGGAACACTGAAGCTTTCTTT; CDR3aa: CASSATPGQGNTEAFF
v_gene: TRBV20-1; abundance: few; j_gene: TRBJ2-1; len: 15; d_gene: TRBD2; CDR3nt: TGCAGTGCTAGAGATACGTCTAGCGGTTACAATGAGCAGTTCTTC; CDR3aa: CSARDTSSGYNEQFF
v_gene: TRBV25-1; abundance: many; j_gene: TRBJ1-5; len: 15; d_gene: -; CDR3nt: TGTGCCAGCAGTGAATCAGGAGGGGACGTTCAGCCCCAGCATTTT; CDR3aa: CASSESGGDVQPQHF
v_gene: TRBV2; abundance: few; j_gene: TRBJ2-1; len: 15; d_gene: TRBD1; CDR3nt: TGTGCCAGCAGTGAAGAGCCGGGACAGGGTAATGAGCAGTTCTTC; CDR3aa: CASSEEPGQGNEQFF
v_gene: TRBV20-1; abundance: many; j_gene: TRBJ2-3; len: 15; d_gene: TRBD2; CDR3nt: TGCAGTGCTAGAGTAGCGGGGGGGCTGGTAGATACGCAGTATTTT; CDR3aa: CSARVAGGLVDTQYF
v_gene: TRBV25-1; abundance: many; j_gene: TRBJ2-3; len: 11; d_gene: -; CDR3nt: TGTGCCAGCAGTGTGGGAGATACGCAGTATTTT; CDR3aa: CASSVGDTQYF
v_gene: TRBV5-1; abundance: many; j_gene: TRBJ1-1; len: 12; d_gene: -; CDR3nt: TGCGCCAGCAGCGGTGGACAGACTGAAGCTTTCTTT; CDR3aa: CASSGGQTEAFF
v_gene: TRBV6-5; abundance: -; j_gene: TRBJ2-7; len: 12; d_gene: -; CDR3nt: TGTGCCAGCAGTTATGATGCTTACGAGCAGTACTTC; CDR3aa: CASSYDAYEQYF
v_gene: TRBV6-4; abundance: few; j_gene: TRBJ2-3; len: 16; d_gene: -; CDR3nt: TGTGCCAGCAGTGACTCCTCGCAGGGGGGTCCAGATACGCAGTATTTT; CDR3aa: CASSDSSQGGPDTQYF
v_gene: TRBV12-3/TRBV12-4; abundance: -; j_gene: TRBJ2-3; len: 14; d_gene: TRBD2; CDR3nt: TGTGCCAGCATGCAGCGGGGGGGCACAGATACGCAGTATTTT; CDR3aa: CASMQRGGTDTQYF
v_gene: TRBV12-3/TRBV12-4; abundance: few; j_gene: TRBJ2-4; len: 17; d_gene: TRBD2; CDR3nt: TGTGCCAGCAGCACTAGCGGGGGGGCACTAGCCAAAAACATTCAGTACTTC; CDR3aa: CASSTSGGALAKNIQYF